This section outlines one T cell receptor beta chain sequence together with its context. These data come from a study of blood T cell repertoires in COVID-19. Only in-frame clones appear in the TCRdb table, and some are missing; sequencing was by immunoSEQ multiplex PCR. The repertoire has roughly 270,000 clones, 85% of them found once; the top ten carry about 2.3%. Germline CDR1 is MDHEN and CDR2 is SYDVKM. The length of the CDR3 is 13 residues. The V segment lost 6 bases and the J segment 5 bases; nucleotides outside the gene matches: 5. The chain is built from TRBV28 and TRBJ1-2, with 8 positions matching TRBD1. Sequencing was done on a sample of PBMCs or T cells enriched from blood (not recorded which). This TCR derives from a woman aged 45-65 years who had recovered from COVID-19. For the CDR3, the DNA is TGTGCCAGCAGACGGACAGGGCAGTATGGCTACACCTTC. Translating it yields CASRRTGQYGYTF.